Here is one T cell receptor beta chain with its context. Sequenced by immunoSEQ multiplex PCR; TCRdb stores in-frame clones only, minus some. This table has some 150,000 clones, more than 75% appearing once. Trimming pared 6 bases from V and 2 bases from J, leaving 11 bases between. CDR3 length equals 13 residues. CDR1 and CDR2 from the germline V gene are MGHDK and SYGVNS. This entry comes from a study of blood T cell repertoires in COVID-19. Study context: The origin of the acute and convalescent COVID-19 samples was the United States, Italy and Spain. The analysed material was cDNA or gDNA that came from T cells, B-cell-depleted T cells, or PBMCs.

The J gene is TRBJ2-7, the V gene TRBV25-1; perhaps TRBD1 as D (5 bases). The clonotype originates from a woman in her 30s with acute COVID-19. Sequencing was performed on PBMCs or T cells enriched from blood (not recorded which). CDR3 protein: CASSVTVAYEQYF. In nucleotides, the CDR3 is TGTGCCAGCAGCGTGACAGTTGCCTACGAGCAGTACTTC.